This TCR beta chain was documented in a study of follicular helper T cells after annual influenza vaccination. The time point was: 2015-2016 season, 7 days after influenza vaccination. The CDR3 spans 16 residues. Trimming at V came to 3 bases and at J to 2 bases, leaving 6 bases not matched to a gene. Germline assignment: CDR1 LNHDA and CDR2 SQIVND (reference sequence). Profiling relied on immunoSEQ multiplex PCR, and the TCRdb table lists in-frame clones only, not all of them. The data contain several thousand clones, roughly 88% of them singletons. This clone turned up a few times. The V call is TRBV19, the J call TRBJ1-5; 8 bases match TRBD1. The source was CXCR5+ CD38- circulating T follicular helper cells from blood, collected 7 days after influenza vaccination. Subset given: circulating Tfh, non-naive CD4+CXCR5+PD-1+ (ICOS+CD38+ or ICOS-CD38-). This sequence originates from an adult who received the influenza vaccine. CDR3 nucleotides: TGTGCCAGTAGTATGGCGACAGGGGTGGGCAATCAGCCCCAGCATTTT. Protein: CASSMATGVGNQPQHF.